This T cell receptor (beta chain) was recorded in a study of CD8 T cells in ankylosing spondylitis. Study-wide points: What seemed typical of ankylosing spondylitis blood was a TCR beta motif built from several highly homologous variants. In reactive arthritis synovial fluid and blood, some motif variants had been reported before. Disease-associated clonotypes exhibited CD8+ identity and were relatively infrequent in peripheral blood.

This clonotype was detected ten times or more. Its antigen is undetermined. The authors made TCR beta libraries by quantitative 5'-RACE with molecular barcodes. TCRdb reanalysed the 5' RACE reads using MiXCR and keeps one entry per CDR3 protein. The data hold more than 150,000 distinct CDR3 sequences, with 10% to 15% observed a single time. Trimming shortened V by 2 bases and J by 0 bases, and 5 bases separated the two germline ends. This CDR3 spans 14 amino acids. This chain connects TRBV12-3 or TRBV12-4 to TRBJ2-4; D call uncertain. This clonotype originated in a female donor with ankylosing spondylitis or in good health (not recorded which). The sequenced sample was blood, either unsorted or a sorted T cell fraction (not recorded which). DNA of the CDR3: TGTGCCAGCAGTTTATTGTTAGCCAAAAACATTCAGTACTTC. It encodes CASSLLLAKNIQYF.